This T cell receptor (beta chain) is from a study of T cell repertoires in cytomegalovirus infection (dated by TCRdb to between 2018 and 2020). For the study in its entirety: Alongside well-studied HLA-B-restricted epitopes, the peptide stimulations were aimed at recently identified HLA-C-restricted CMV epitopes, whose presentation resists viral immunomodulation. Donor HLA type was relevant to the analysis, because carriage of CMV infection together with the matching HLA type was indicated by public TCR beta signatures.

This specimen's treatment or condition label, per the study, means: in vitro stimulation with specific CMV peptide epitopes to enrich CMV-specific T cells. These reads were obtained on an Illumina HiSeq 1500. Through fastp at Q25 and MiXCR, TCRdb rebuilt clones from the public reads, retaining in-frame beta chains. CDR3 protein sequences are deduplicated, and each keeps its most common genes and DNA. The sample has roughly 920,000 distinct CDR3 sequences on record, 25% to 40% of them singletons. About an eighth of the sample is in the top ten clones. As encoded in the germline V gene (reference sequence), CDR1 is LNHDA while CDR2 is SQIVND. At the junction V is shortened by 4 bases and J by 7 bases, with 16 bases in between. The CDR3 holds 14 amino acids from the cysteine to the phenylalanine. Only the CDR3 region is kept as DNA, spanning 42 bases read in frame from base 1. Notes on this clonotype: Its target antigen remains unknown. The sample holds no much larger clone one base away, and base qualities are not on file.

Study-level results and caveats: In the ex vivo response, HLA-C-restricted CMV-specific TCR beta clonotypes were dominant, and in two of eight donors the single most frequent clonotype came from this HLA-C-restricted group. In both this cohort and an independent cohort of more than 350 donors, the cumulative frequency of public TCR beta family members distinguished carriers of CMV infection plus the relevant HLA type.

The V and J genes are TRBV19 and TRBJ1-1; the D gene is not confidently resolved. This clonotype was sampled from a human donor in good health (CMV status not recorded). Some clones in this sample may be carry-over from other donors' samples. This sample comprised cultured CD8+ T cells from PBMCs, obtained from culture after CMV antigen stimulation. The bases read TGTGCCAGTAGTACCCTCGGGCTCCTCGGTGAAGCTTTCTTT. This codes for CASSTLGLLGEAFF.